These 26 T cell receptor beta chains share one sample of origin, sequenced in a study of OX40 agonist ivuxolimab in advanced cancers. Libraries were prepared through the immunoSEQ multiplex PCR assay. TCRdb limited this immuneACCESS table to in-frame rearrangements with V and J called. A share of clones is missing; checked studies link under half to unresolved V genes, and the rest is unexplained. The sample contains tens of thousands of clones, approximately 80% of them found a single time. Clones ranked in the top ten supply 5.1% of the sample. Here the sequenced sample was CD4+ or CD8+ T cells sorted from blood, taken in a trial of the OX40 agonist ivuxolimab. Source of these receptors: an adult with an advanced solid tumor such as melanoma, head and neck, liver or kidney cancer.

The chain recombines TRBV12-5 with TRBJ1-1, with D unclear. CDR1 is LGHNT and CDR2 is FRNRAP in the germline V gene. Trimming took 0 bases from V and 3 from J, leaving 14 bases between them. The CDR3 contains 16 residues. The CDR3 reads CASGLVLSGYHTEAFF. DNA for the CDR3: TGTGCTAGTGGTTTGGTCCTCTCCGGGTACCACACTGAAGCTTTCTTT. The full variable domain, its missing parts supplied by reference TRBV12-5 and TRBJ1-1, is DARVTQTPRHKVTEMGQEVTMRCQPILGHNTVFWYRQTMMQGLELLAYFRNRAPLDDSGMPKDRFSAEMPDATLATLKIQPSEPRDSAVYFCASGLVLSGYHTEAFFGQGTRLTVV.

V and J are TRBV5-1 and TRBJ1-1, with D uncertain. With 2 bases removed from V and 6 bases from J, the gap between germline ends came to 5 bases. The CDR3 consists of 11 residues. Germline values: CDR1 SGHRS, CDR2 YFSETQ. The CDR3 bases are TGCGCCAGCAGCTTCGGCGCTGAAGCTTTCTTT. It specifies CASSFGAEAFF.

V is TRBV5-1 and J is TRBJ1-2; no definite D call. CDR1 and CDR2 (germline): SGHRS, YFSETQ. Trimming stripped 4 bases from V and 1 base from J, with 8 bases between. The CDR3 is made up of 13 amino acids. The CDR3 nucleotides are TGCGCCAGCAGCCAGGACGGTAACTATGGCTACACCTTC. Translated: CASSQDGNYGYTF.

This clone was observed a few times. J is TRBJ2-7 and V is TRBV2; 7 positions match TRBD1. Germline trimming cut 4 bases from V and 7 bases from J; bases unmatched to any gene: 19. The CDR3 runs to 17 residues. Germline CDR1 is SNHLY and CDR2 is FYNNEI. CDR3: CASSANRQGVYIDEQYF. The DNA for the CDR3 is TGTGCCAGCAGTGCCAATCGTCAGGGGGTTTACATTGATGAGCAGTACTTC.

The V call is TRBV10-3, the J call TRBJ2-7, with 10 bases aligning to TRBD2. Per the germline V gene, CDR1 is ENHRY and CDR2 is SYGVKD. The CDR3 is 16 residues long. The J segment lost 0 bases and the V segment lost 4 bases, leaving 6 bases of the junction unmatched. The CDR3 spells CAISAHSGRTSYEQYF. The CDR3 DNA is TGTGCCATCAGTGCCCATAGCGGGAGGACCTCCTACGAGCAGTACTTC.

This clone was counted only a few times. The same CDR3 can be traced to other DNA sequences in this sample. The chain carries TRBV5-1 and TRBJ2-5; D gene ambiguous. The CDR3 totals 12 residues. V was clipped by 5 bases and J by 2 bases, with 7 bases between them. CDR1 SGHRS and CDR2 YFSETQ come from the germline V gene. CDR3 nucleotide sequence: TGCGCCAGCAGTCTCCAGCAAGAGACCCAGTACTTC. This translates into CASSLQQETQYF.

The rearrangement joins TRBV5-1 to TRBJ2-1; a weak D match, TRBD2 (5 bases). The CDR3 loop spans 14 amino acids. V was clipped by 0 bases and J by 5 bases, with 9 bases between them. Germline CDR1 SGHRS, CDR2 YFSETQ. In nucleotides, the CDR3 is TGCGCCAGCAGCTTGGCGGAGGTTAACAATGAGCAGTTCTTC. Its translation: CASSLAEVNNEQFF.

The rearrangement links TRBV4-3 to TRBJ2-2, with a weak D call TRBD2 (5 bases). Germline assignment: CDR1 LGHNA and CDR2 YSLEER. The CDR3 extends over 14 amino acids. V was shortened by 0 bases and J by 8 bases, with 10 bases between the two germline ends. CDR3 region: CASSQDYSGGELFF. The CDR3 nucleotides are TGCGCCAGCAGCCAAGATTACTCGGGGGGGGAGCTGTTTTTT.

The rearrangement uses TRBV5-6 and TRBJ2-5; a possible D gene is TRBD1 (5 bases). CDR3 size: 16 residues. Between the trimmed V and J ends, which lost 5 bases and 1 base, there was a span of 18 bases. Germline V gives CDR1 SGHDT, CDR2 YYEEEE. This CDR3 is CASRPFTGRVQETQYF. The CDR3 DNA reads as TGTGCCAGCAGACCCTTTACTGGCAGGGTCCAAGAGACCCAGTACTTC.

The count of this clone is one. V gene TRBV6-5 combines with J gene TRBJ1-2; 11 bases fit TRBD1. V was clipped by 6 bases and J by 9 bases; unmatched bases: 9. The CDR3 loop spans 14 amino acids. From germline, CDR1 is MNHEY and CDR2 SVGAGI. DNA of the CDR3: TGTGCCAGCAGCACCGGACAGGGGGCCGCTCGCTACACCTTC. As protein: CASSTGQGAARYTF.

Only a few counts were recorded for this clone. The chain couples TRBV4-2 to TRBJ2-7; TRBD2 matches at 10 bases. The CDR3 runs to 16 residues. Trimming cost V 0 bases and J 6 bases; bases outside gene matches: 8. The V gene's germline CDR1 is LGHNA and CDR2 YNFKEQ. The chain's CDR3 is CASSQDILAGASEQYF. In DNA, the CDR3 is TGTGCCAGCAGCCAAGATATCCTAGCGGGAGCGTCCGAGCAGTACTTC.

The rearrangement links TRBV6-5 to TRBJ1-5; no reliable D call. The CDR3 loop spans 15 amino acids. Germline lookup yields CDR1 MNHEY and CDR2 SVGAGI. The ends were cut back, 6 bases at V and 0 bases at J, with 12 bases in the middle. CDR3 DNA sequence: TGTGCCAGCAGACTCACAAAATATAGCAATCAGCCCCAGCATTTT. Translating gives CASRLTKYSNQPQHF.

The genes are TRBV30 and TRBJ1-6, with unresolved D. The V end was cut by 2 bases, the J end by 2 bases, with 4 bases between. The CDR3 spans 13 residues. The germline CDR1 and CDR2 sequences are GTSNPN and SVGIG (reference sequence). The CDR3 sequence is CAWSNTYNSPLHF. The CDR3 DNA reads TGTGCCTGGAGTAACACCTATAATTCACCCCTCCACTTT.

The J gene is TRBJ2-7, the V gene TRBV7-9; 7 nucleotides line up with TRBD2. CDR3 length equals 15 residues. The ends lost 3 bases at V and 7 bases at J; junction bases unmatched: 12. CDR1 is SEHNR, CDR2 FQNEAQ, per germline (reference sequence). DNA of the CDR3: TGTGCCAGCAGCTTCGAAGGGACGGGAGGCGGGGAGCAGTACTTC. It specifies CASSFEGTGGGEQYF.

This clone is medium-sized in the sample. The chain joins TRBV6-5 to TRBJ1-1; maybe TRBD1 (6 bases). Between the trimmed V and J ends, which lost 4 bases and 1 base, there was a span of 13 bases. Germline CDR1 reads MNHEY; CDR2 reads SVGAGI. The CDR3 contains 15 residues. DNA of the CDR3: TGTGCCAGCAGTTTCGGAGACAGGCGGAACACTGAAGCTTTCTTT. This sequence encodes CASSFGDRRNTEAFF.

The CDR3 sequence: CASSYDSEPFF. The DNA of the CDR3 is TGTGCCAGCAGTTACGATTCAGAACCGTTTTTT. The chain employs TRBV2 and TRBJ1-4; D not certain. Germline CDR1 SNHLY, CDR2 FYNNEI. The CDR3 totals 11 residues. The ends were cut back, 5 bases at V and 16 bases at J, with 14 bases in the middle.

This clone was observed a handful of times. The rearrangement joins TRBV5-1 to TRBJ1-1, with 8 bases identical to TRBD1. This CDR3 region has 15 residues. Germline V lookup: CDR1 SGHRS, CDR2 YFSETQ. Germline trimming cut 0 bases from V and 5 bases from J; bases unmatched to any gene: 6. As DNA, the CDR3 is TGCGCCAGCAGCTTGGAATCACAGGGGGGTACTGAAGCTTTCTTT. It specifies CASSLESQGGTEAFF.

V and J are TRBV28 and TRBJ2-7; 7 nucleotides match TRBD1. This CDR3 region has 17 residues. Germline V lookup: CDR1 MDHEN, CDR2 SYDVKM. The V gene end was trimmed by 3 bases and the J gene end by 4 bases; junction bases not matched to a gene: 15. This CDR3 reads CASSFKLGQTTSYEQYF. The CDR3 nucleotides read TGTGCCAGCAGTTTTAAGTTGGGACAGACGACCTCGTACGAGCAGTACTTC.

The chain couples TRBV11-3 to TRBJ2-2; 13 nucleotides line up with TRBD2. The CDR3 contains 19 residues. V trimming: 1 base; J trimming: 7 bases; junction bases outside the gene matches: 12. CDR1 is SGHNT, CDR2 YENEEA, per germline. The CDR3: CASSLGLAGGPARGGELFF. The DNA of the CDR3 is TGTGCCAGCAGCTTAGGACTAGCGGGAGGCCCAGCCCGTGGCGGGGAGCTGTTTTTT. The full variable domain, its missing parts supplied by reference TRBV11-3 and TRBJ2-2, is EAGVVQSPRYKIIEKKQPVAFWCNPISGHNTLYWYLQNLGQGPELLIRYENEEAVDDSQLPKDRFSAERLKGVDSTLKIQPAELGDSAVYLCASSLGLAGGPARGGELFFGEGSRLTVL.

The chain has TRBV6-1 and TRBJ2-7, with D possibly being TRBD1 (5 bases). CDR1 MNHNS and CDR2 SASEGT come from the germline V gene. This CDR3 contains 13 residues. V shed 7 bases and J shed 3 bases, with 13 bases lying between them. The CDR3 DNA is TGTGCCAGCACCATGACAGCAGGCTACGAGCAGTACTTC. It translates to CASTMTAGYEQYF.

In DNA form, the CDR3 reads TGTGCCAGCAGCTTGGCTCTGGGAGACGGGGAGACCCAGTACTTC. It yields the protein CASSLALGDGETQYF. The chain employs TRBV5-4 and TRBJ2-5; TRBD2 is a possible D gene (5 bases). V was pared by 0 bases and J by 5 bases, with 14 bases between. Germline assignment: CDR1 SGHNT and CDR2 YYREEE (reference sequence). There are 15 residues in the CDR3.

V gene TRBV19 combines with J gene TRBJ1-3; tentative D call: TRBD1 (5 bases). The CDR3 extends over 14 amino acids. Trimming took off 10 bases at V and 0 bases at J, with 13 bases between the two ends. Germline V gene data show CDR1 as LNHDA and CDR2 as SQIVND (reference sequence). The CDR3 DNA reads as TGTGCCACCCAAGGTGGGGGCTCTGGAAACACCATATATTTT. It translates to CATQGGGSGNTIYF.

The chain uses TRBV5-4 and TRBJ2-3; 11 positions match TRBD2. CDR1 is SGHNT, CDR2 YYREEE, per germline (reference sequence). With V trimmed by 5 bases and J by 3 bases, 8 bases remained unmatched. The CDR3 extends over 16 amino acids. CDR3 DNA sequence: TGTGCCAGCAGACTAACTAGCGGGAGAGGAACAGATACGCAGTATTTT. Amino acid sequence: CASRLTSGRGTDTQYF.

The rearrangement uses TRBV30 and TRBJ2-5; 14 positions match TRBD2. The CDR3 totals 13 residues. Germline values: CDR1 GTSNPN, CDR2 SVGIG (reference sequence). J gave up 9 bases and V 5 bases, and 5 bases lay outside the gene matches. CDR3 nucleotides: TGTGCCTGGGGGACTAGCGGGGGCAGGGCCCAGTACTTC. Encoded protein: CAWGTSGGRAQYF.

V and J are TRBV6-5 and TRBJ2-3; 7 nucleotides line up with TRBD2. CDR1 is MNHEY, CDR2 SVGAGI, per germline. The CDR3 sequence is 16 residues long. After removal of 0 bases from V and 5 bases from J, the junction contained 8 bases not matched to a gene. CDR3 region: CASSYSNAGGGDTQYF. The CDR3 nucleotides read TGTGCCAGCAGTTACTCGAATGCTGGGGGGGGAGATACGCAGTATTTT.

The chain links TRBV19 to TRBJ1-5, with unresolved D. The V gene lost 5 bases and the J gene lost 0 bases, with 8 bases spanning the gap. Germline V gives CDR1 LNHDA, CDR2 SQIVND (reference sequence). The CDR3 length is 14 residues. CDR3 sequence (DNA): TGTGCCAGTAGTTGGATGTTTAGCAATCAGCCCCAGCATTTT. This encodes CASSWMFSNQPQHF.